This is a list of T cell receptor beta chains from one sample in a study of T-cell memory formation after mild COVID-19. TCRdb re-called the 5' RACE reads through MiXCR, storing one row per CDR3 protein. The sample lists tens of thousands of distinct CDR3 sequences, roughly 7% occurring once. Sequenced sample: PBMCs or a T cell subset sorted from them (not recorded which). The receptors originated from an adult who had mild COVID-19 (a few samples of this study predate the infection). Cell type and time point are not known. Both conserved end residues are part of each CDR3. A D gene is named only where the DNA matches it firmly. Not all rows give a size; the values are once, few, many and, for expanded clones, a class.

TRBJ2-5 NA TRBV6-5 many TGTGCCAGCAGTCCCCCCGGGGGGCGAAGAGAGACCCAGTACTTC CASSPPGGRRETQYF
TRBJ2-7 TRBD1 TRBV27 NA TGTGCCAGCAGTCAGGGACAGGGGTATGGCCCCTACGAGCAGTACTTC CASSQGQGYGPYEQYF
TRBJ2-5 TRBD1 TRBV12-3/TRBV12-4 NA TGTGCCAGCCGTCGGCGAGGGGGCGATGAGACCCAGTACTTC CASRRRGGDETQYF
TRBJ2-5 NA TRBV7-9 many TGTGCCAGCAGCACCTGGGACACAAAAGAGACCCAGTACTTC CASSTWDTKETQYF
TRBJ1-4 NA TRBV7-8 many TGTGCCAGCAGCTTAGTCGGGAGACTGTTTTTT CASSLVGRLFF
TRBJ2-2 TRBD2 TRBV24-1 many TGTGCCACCAGTGCTCTTGTGCGGGAGGGCCTCACCGGGGAGCTGTTTTTT CATSALVREGLTGELFF
TRBJ2-7 TRBD1 TRBV2 many TGTGCCAGCACCGTCGACAGGGGGTTTTCCGAGCAGTACTTC CASTVDRGFSEQYF
TRBJ2-3 NA TRBV5-1 many TGCGCCAGCAGCTTGAGGTCGGCAGGGGGCACAGATACGCAGTATTTT CASSLRSAGGTDTQYF
TRBJ2-7 TRBD2 TRBV14 many TGTGCCAGCAGCGATAGTTCTAGCGGAAACTACGAGCAGTACTTC CASSDSSSGNYEQYF
TRBJ2-5 NA TRBV7-8 many TGTGCCAGCGGGGCGCCCTTTAGGGGACATAAAAGATGGACCCAGTACTTC CASGAPFRGHKRWTQYF
TRBJ2-1 NA TRBV20-1 NA TGCAGTGCTAGAGATCAACCGGGATCCTACAATGAGCAGTTCTTC CSARDQPGSYNEQFF
TRBJ1-4 NA TRBV7-2 many TGTGCCAGCAGCTTAGCCCGGGGAACTAATGAAAAACTGTTTTTT CASSLARGTNEKLFF
TRBJ1-1 NA TRBV20-1 many TGCAGTGCTAGTCCGGGGGCTGAAGCTTTCTTT CSASPGAEAFF
TRBJ2-7 TRBD1 TRBV3-1 few TGTGCCAGCAGATCCGGGACAGGCCTGGGGGAGCAGTACTTC CASRSGTGLGEQYF
TRBJ2-1 NA TRBV4-3 many TGCGCCAGCAGCCAAGATCCTTCTCGAATCTCTTACAATGAGCAGTTCTTC CASSQDPSRISYNEQFF
TRBJ1-1 NA TRBV20-1 few TGCAGTGCTAGCCGTTCGGGGGTTGAGACTGAAGCTTTCTTT CSASRSGVETEAFF
TRBJ2-3 NA TRBV6-2/TRBV6-3 many TGTGCCACGCGAAACTCGGAGAGCACAGATACGCAGTATTTT CATRNSESTDTQYF
TRBJ2-7 NA TRBV7-9 few TGTGCCAGCAGCTTTGGGGGGGCTGAATACGAGCAGTACTTC CASSFGGAEYEQYF
TRBJ2-2 NA TRBV5-1 many TGCGCCAGCAGCTTGGAGGATTGGTTCACCGGGGAGCTGTTTTTT CASSLEDWFTGELFF
TRBJ2-5 TRBD1 TRBV29-1 many TGCAGCGTTAGGGGACAGGGAGGGGAGACCCAGTACTTC CSVRGQGGETQYF
TRBJ2-2 NA TRBV6-2/TRBV6-3 many TGTGCCGGAGGCTACAGGACTAACACCGGGGAGCTGTTTTTT CAGGYRTNTGELFF
TRBJ2-1 NA TRBV7-9 many TGTGCCAGCAGCCCCGGAGAGAGCTCCTACAATGAGCAGTTCTTC CASSPGESSYNEQFF
TRBJ1-1 TRBD1 TRBV20-1 NA TGCAGTGCTAGAGTTCAGGGGGGAATAGTGAACACTGAAGCTTTCTTT CSARVQGGIVNTEAFF
TRBJ2-3 TRBD2 TRBV2 many TGTGCCAGCAGTATCTTGACTAGCGGGACGCAGTATTTT CASSILTSGTQYF
TRBJ2-7 TRBD1 TRBV7-9 many TGTGCCAGCAGCTTAGCAGGACAGGGTTTAGGGACCTACGAGCAGTACTTC CASSLAGQGLGTYEQYF
TRBJ1-1 NA TRBV29-1 many TGCAGCGTTGAGGCCGGTGGTGGTGAAGCTTTCTTT CSVEAGGGEAFF
TRBJ2-1 NA TRBV7-9 many TGTGCCAGCAGCCCGCAGGGATTTTCCTACAATGAGCAGTTCTTC CASSPQGFSYNEQFF
TRBJ2-5 NA TRBV20-1 many TGCAGTGCTACCCGTTCGGCGGCCCAAGAGACCCAGTACTTC CSATRSAAQETQYF
TRBJ2-6 NA TRBV7-9 many TGTGCCAGCCAGCCCTCACGTGTCGGGGCCAACGTCCTGACTTTC CASQPSRVGANVLTF
TRBJ1-5 NA TRBV5-4 NA TGTGCCAGCAGCTTGGGCAGGGGAAAAGGAGAGAGCAATCAGCCCCAGCATTTT CASSLGRGKGESNQPQHF
TRBJ2-5 TRBD1 TRBV24-1 few TGTGCCACCAGTGATTCTGGACAGGGTTATCAAGAGACCCAGTACTTC CATSDSGQGYQETQYF
TRBJ2-7 TRBD2 TRBV18 many TGTGCCAGCTCCGGGACTAGCGGTCTAACCGGGGACTTC CASSGTSGLTGDF
TRBJ2-7 NA TRBV5-1 many TGCGCCAGCAGCTTTGGGCAGGGGATCTACGAGCAGTACTTC CASSFGQGIYEQYF
TRBJ2-5 NA TRBV19 many TGTGCCAGTAAAGATGGAGGAGGGATCCAAGAGACCCAGTACTTC CASKDGGGIQETQYF
TRBJ2-5 TRBD2 TRBV7-2 many TGTGCCAGCAGCTTAGCCCCCGCGGGAGCGGGAGAAGAGACCCAGTACTTC CASSLAPAGAGEETQYF
TRBJ2-1 NA TRBV12-3/TRBV12-4 NA TGTGCCAGCAGTTTCGGTGAGCGTTACTACAATGAGCAGTTCTTC CASSFGERYYNEQFF
TRBJ2-5 NA TRBV12-3/TRBV12-4 many TGTGCCAGCAGACCGGGGACACCAAGGGAGACCCAGTACTTC CASRPGTPRETQYF
TRBJ1-2 NA TRBV7-3 few TGTGCCAGCAGCCTAACCGGACCTCCGGTGGGGGGCTACACCTTC CASSLTGPPVGGYTF
TRBJ2-1 NA TRBV6-2/TRBV6-3 NA TGTGCCAGCAGGGTAGCGAGGGATACAAATGAGCAGTTCTTC CASRVARDTNEQFF
TRBJ2-7 NA TRBV18 many TGTGCCAGCTCACCCGGGGGCTTAAAGCACAACGAGCAGTACTTC CASSPGGLKHNEQYF
TRBJ2-7 NA TRBV5-1 NA TGCGCCAGCAGCTTGGCGGCGACGCCCTACGAGCAGTACTTC CASSLAATPYEQYF
TRBJ1-1 TRBD1 TRBV12-3/TRBV12-4 few TGTGCCAGCAGCCGACCACAGGGGATTGGTACTGAAGCTTTCTTT CASSRPQGIGTEAFF
TRBJ1-1 NA TRBV6-2/TRBV6-3 NA TGTGCCAGCAGTTCCTACGGGGGTAATGAAGCTTTCTTT CASSSYGGNEAFF
TRBJ2-1 NA TRBV7-9 many TGTGCCAGCAGTTTGGGGGCGGACTCCTACAATGAGCAGTTCTTC CASSLGADSYNEQFF
TRBJ2-5 TRBD2 TRBV15 many TGTGCCACCCGACTAGCGGGGGGTCTCCAAGAGACCCAGTACTTC CATRLAGGLQETQYF
TRBJ1-2 TRBD1 TRBV6-6 many TGTGCCAGCAGCCTACAGGGGGCGAACTATGGCTACACCTTC CASSLQGANYGYTF
TRBJ2-3 TRBD1 TRBV5-5 many TGTGCCAGCAGACCCGGACAGGGGGCAGATACGCAGTATTTT CASRPGQGADTQYF
TRBJ2-3 NA TRBV20-1 many TGCAGTGCTAGAGGTGTGGATACGCAGTATTTT CSARGVDTQYF
TRBJ1-3 TRBD1 TRBV7-8 NA TGTGCCAGCAGCCTTGGCAGGGGGGACTCTTCTGGAAACACCATATATTTT CASSLGRGDSSGNTIYF
TRBJ2-7 TRBD2 TRBV5-1 many TGCGCCAGCAGCTTGGCGGGGCCCAGACTAGCGGGAGTCAACGAGCAGTACTTC CASSLAGPRLAGVNEQYF
TRBJ1-1 TRBD1 TRBV3-1 few TGTGCCAGCAGCCAAGTAGGACAGGGTGAAGCTTTCTTT CASSQVGQGEAFF
TRBJ1-5 NA TRBV7-9 few TGTGCCAGCGCCCGGACGGTCCAGCAGCCCCAGCATTTT CASARTVQQPQHF
TRBJ1-1 TRBD1 TRBV6-1 NA TGTGCCAGCAGTAATCCGACAGGGGCGGGCACTGAAGCTTTCTTT CASSNPTGAGTEAFF
TRBJ1-5 TRBD1 TRBV3-1 NA TGTGCCAGCAGCCACGGACAGGGGGTTCAGCCCCAGCATTTT CASSHGQGVQPQHF
TRBJ1-5 NA TRBV30 few TGTGCCTGGACCCCCGGGCAGGGCGATCAGCCCCAGCATTTT CAWTPGQGDQPQHF
TRBJ2-1 NA TRBV5-1 many TGCGCCAGCAGCTTGGGGGGGAGCTCCTACAATGAGCAGTTCTTC CASSLGGSSYNEQFF
TRBJ2-1 TRBD1 TRBV7-7 few TGTGCTAGCAGCTTACGGCCCCCGGGACAGGGGAGAAACAATGAGCAGTTCTTC CASSLRPPGQGRNNEQFF